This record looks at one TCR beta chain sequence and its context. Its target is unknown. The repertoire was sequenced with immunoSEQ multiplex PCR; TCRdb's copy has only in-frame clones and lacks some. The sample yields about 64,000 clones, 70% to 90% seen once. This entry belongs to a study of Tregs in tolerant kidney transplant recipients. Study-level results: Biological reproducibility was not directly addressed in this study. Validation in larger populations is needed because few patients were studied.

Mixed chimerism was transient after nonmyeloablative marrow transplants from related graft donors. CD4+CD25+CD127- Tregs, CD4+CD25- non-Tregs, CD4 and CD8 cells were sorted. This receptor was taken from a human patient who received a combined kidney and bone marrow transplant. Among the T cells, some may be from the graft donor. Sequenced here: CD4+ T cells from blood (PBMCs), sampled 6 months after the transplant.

In nucleotides, the CDR3 is TGTGCCAGTAGTATGGCTCTAAACCGGAGGGCCCCAGATACGCAGTATTTT. Translation: CASSMALNRRAPDTQYF. The V call is TRBV19, the J call TRBJ2-3, with a weak D call TRBD2 (6 bases). This CDR3 has 17 residues. Trimming took off 3 bases at V and 4 bases at J, with 20 bases between the two ends. Germline CDR1 and CDR2: LNHDA and SQIVND (reference sequence). The variable domain in full, completed from reference TRBV19 and TRBJ2-3, reads DGGITQSPKYLFRKEGQNVTLSCEQNLNHDAMYWYRQDPGQGLRLIYYSQIVNDFQKGDIAEGYSVSREKKESFPLTVTSAQKNPTAFYLCASSMALNRRAPDTQYFGPGTRLTVL.